These T cell receptor beta chains were read from a single sample in a study of blood T cell repertoires in COVID-19. Profiling relied on immunoSEQ multiplex PCR, and the TCRdb table lists in-frame clones only, not all of them. The sample carries 140,000 to 150,000 clones, 84% recorded once. Material for sequencing was peripheral blood. The receptors shown here come from a man aged 55 to 69 with active or convalescent COVID-19. CDR3s include the opening cysteine and the closing phenylalanine or tryptophan. A D gene is named only where the DNA matches it firmly. Clone size is shown for a subset of rows, as once, few, many or a class of expanded clone.

d_gene	abundance	v_gene	j_gene	CDR3nt	CDR3aa
TRBD1	few	TRBV5-1	TRBJ1-2	TGCGCCAGCAGCTACTTATCGGGACAGGGTGGTAAAGGCTACACCTTC	CASSYLSGQGGKGYTF
TRBD1	few	TRBV19	TRBJ1-2	TGTGCCAGTAGTATCAGTGGGACAGGGACTCAGTATGGCTACACCTTC	CASSISGTGTQYGYTF
TRBD1	.	TRBV6-4	TRBJ1-2	TGTGCCAGCAGTACCGGGACAGGGTATTATGGCTACACCTTC	CASSTGTGYYGYTF
.	.	TRBV10-3	TRBJ1-1	TGTGCCATCAGCAGGGAACAGAACACTGAAGCTTTCTTT	CAISREQNTEAFF
.	once	TRBV6-5	TRBJ1-2	TGTGCCAGCAGGAGAGGGGGTACCGGCTACACCTTC	CASRRGGTGYTF
TRBD2	.	TRBV30	TRBJ2-1	TGTGCCTGGAATCCGGGACTAGCGGGGCAATACAATGAGCAGTTCTTC	CAWNPGLAGQYNEQFF
TRBD1	few	TRBV4-3	TRBJ1-2	TGCGCCAGCAGCCCTCTGTCGACAGGGGGCCAAGGTGGCTACACCTTC	CASSPLSTGGQGGYTF
.	.	TRBV30	TRBJ1-4	TGTGCCTGGACCCGTTTCGGGTTCCGGGAAAAACTGTTTTTT	CAWTRFGFREKLFF
TRBD2	.	TRBV7-6	TRBJ2-7	TGTGCCAGCAGCTCAAAATCGGGGGGGGCCCTCCACGAGCAGTACTTC	CASSSKSGGALHEQYF
TRBD1	.	TRBV5-1	TRBJ2-7	TGCGCCAGCAGCTTGATGGGACAGGGGGGTTCCGAGCAGTACTTC	CASSLMGQGGSEQYF
.	.	TRBV5-5	TRBJ1-5	TGTGCCAGCAGCTTGGCGGCAGGAGGAAATCAGCCCCAGCATTTT	CASSLAAGGNQPQHF
TRBD1	.	TRBV27	TRBJ1-2	TGTGCCAGCAGCCTTACAGGGGGGAATAGGTATGGCTACACCTTC	CASSLTGGNRYGYTF
.	.	TRBV5-6	TRBJ2-1	TGTGCCAGCAGGCGGTCGGTACGCGGCAATGAGCAGTTCTTC	CASRRSVRGNEQFF
TRBD1	.	TRBV9	TRBJ1-2	TGTGCCAGCACCGGGACAGGGGAGCACTATGGCTACACCTTC	CASTGTGEHYGYTF
.	.	TRBV30	TRBJ1-4	TGTGCCTGGAGGAATACAGGGAAGGCCGATGAAAAACTGTTTTTT	CAWRNTGKADEKLFF
.	.	TRBV7-2	TRBJ2-1	TGTGCCAGCAGGGCCGAATCCAATGAGCAGTTCTTC	CASRAESNEQFF
TRBD2	.	TRBV18	TRBJ2-2	TGTGCCAGCTCACCGGGACTAGCGGGGCCCGGGGAGCTGTTTTTT	CASSPGLAGPGELFF
TRBD1	.	TRBV15	TRBJ2-4	TGTGCCACCAGCCGACGCTTGGGTCAGGGGGCTTCAGCCAAAAACATTCAGTACTTC	CATSRRLGQGASAKNIQYF
.	.	TRBV24-1	TRBJ2-3	TGTGCCACCAGTGCCTCGGACGGAGGGAGGTCAGATACGCAGTATTTT	CATSASDGGRSDTQYF
.	.	TRBV10-3	TRBJ2-5	TGTGCCATCAGTGAAAGGACACAAGAGACCCAGTACTTC	CAISERTQETQYF
TRBD1	once	TRBV11-3	TRBJ1-2	TGTGCCAGCAGCCCCCGACAGGGACGTGGCTACACCTTC	CASSPRQGRGYTF
TRBD1	.	TRBV4-1	TRBJ1-2	TGCGCCAGCAGCCCGGGACAGGGACCGTTTAACTATGGCTACACCTTC	CASSPGQGPFNYGYTF
.	.	TRBV19	TRBJ1-3	TGTGCCAGTAGTACTACAGGAATCTCTGGAAACACCATATATTTT	CASSTTGISGNTIYF
TRBD2	.	TRBV7-8	TRBJ2-2	TGTGCCAGCAGCCTGAGGACTAGACGCCGCTTTAGCACCGGGGAGCTGTTTTTT	CASSLRTRRRFSTGELFF
TRBD2	once	TRBV27	TRBJ2-2	TGTGCCAGCAGTTTACCCCATGGCGGGGGGCGAACCGGGGAGCTGTTTTTT	CASSLPHGGGRTGELFF
TRBD1	.	TRBV4-1	TRBJ1-2	TGCGCCAGCAGCCAAGGACAGGGATATGGCTACACCTTC	CASSQGQGYGYTF
TRBD1	.	TRBV6-2/TRBV6-3	TRBJ2-3	TGTGCCAGCAGTGCGCGACAGGGGACGACGCAGTATTTT	CASSARQGTTQYF
.	.	TRBV10-3	TRBJ2-7	TGTGCCATCAGTGAGAGTCCCCCGGGACACTACTACGAGCAGTACTTC	CAISESPPGHYYEQYF
.	.	TRBV19	TRBJ1-2	TGTGCCAGTAGTGTCCGGGACTGGGGCTACACCTTC	CASSVRDWGYTF
.	once	TRBV6-5	TRBJ2-4	TGTGCCAGCAGTTACTCGAGGGTCGACAAAAACATTCAGTACTTC	CASSYSRVDKNIQYF
TRBD2	.	TRBV19	TRBJ2-1	TGTGCCAGTAGTACCCCCCCTCGGACTAGTTTGGATGAGCAGTTCTTC	CASSTPPRTSLDEQFF
.	.	TRBV18	TRBJ2-5	TGTGCCAGCTCACCCCAATCGGACAACCAAGAGACCCAGTACTTC	CASSPQSDNQETQYF
TRBD2	.	TRBV19	TRBJ2-7	TGTGCCAGTTCCCGAGTAGCGGGGATCGACGAGCAGTACTTC	CASSRVAGIDEQYF
.	few	TRBV2	TRBJ1-5	TGTGCCAGCAGTCCAGAGAGACTCAATCAGCCCCAGCATTTT	CASSPERLNQPQHF
.	.	TRBV6-6	TRBJ1-3	TGTGCCAGCCGAACTCGAATCTCTGGAAACACCATATATTTT	CASRTRISGNTIYF
.	once	TRBV18	TRBJ2-1	TGTGCCAGCTCACCACAGTTCCCAAAGGAGGAGCAGTTCTTC	CASSPQFPKEEQFF
TRBD1	.	TRBV27	TRBJ1-1	TGTGCCAGCAGTCCAGATACAGGGGATCGCACTGAAGCTTTCTTT	CASSPDTGDRTEAFF
.	.	TRBV9	TRBJ1-1	TGTGCCAGCAGTACCAACAGGGTCGGCACTGAAGCTTTCTTT	CASSTNRVGTEAFF
TRBD1	.	TRBV19	TRBJ1-4	TGTGCCAGTAGCCTTAACCGAGGGGGCTACGGCGAAAAACTGTTTTTT	CASSLNRGGYGEKLFF
.	.	TRBV7-2	TRBJ2-5	TGTGCCAGCAGCTTAGGCGGTCTGGGAGAGACCCAGTACTTC	CASSLGGLGETQYF
.	.	TRBV6-5	TRBJ1-2	TGTGCCAGCAGCCGAAACACCCGGAGCTTGGGCTACACCTTC	CASSRNTRSLGYTF
.	.	TRBV7-2	TRBJ1-1	TGTGCCAGCAGCTTCGGGGGTGGGGGCACTGAAGCTTTCTTT	CASSFGGGGTEAFF
.	.	TRBV6-2/TRBV6-3	TRBJ1-1	TGTGCCAGCAGTTACGGACTTGCCACTGAAGCTTTCTTT	CASSYGLATEAFF
TRBD2	.	TRBV7-9	TRBJ2-1	TGTGCCAGCAGCTTAGTAGGACTAGCTAATGAGCAGTTCTTC	CASSLVGLANEQFF
TRBD1	.	TRBV5-6	TRBJ1-1	TGTGCCAGCAGCCCAAGGACAGGGGAGGCCACTGAAGCTTTCTTT	CASSPRTGEATEAFF
TRBD1	.	TRBV28	TRBJ1-2	TGTGCCAGCACCCCTGGACAGGGCCTCTATGGCTACACCTTC	CASTPGQGLYGYTF
.	.	TRBV24-1	TRBJ2-1	TGTGCCACCAGTGATGAAACAGGGTCCCCCTACAATGAGCAGTTCTTC	CATSDETGSPYNEQFF
.	.	TRBV2	TRBJ2-5	TGTGCCAGCAAAAGGGGGGGCGGTGAGACCCAGTACTTC	CASKRGGGETQYF
.	.	TRBV5-8	TRBJ1-2	TGTGCCAGCAGCCCGGAGGGGAACTATGGCTACACCTTC	CASSPEGNYGYTF
.	.	TRBV7-9	TRBJ2-1	TGTGCCAGCCGAACGGGTATGTGGAATGAGCAGTTCTTC	CASRTGMWNEQFF
TRBD1	.	TRBV28	TRBJ1-6	TGTGCCAGCAGTCCCGGGACAGGGGGGGCCGGATCCTATAATTCACCCCTCCACTTT	CASSPGTGGAGSYNSPLHF